This TCR beta chain was sequenced in a study of multiple sclerosis patients with progressive multifocal leukoencephalopathy. Study-wide results and limits: Whether JC virus or general immunocompromise explains the findings remained unclear.

On this clone: Its antigen is undetermined.

The ends were cut back, 4 bases at V and 1 base at J, with 12 bases in the middle. Per germline, CDR1 MNHNS and CDR2 SASEGT. The CDR3 runs 15 residues. The assay was run at survey level. Every PCR reaction included synthetic inline CDR3 controls for all V-J pairings. Sequencing was performed with immunoSEQ multiplex PCR; in TCRdb, only in-frame clones are kept and a portion is missing. The sample holds 25,000 to 30,000 clones; 90% are singletons and the top ten take about 1.3%. Time point indicated: approximately 11 months of natalizumab therapy. Every listed patient previously received interferon beta; all PML patients were women.

This clonotype was obtained from a human donor with multiple sclerosis. The V and J genes are TRBV6-1 and TRBJ2-3; D is unclear. This sample comprised PBMCs, obtained from a patient treated with natalizumab. CDR3 sequence: CASSVAPEGTDTQYF. CDR3 nucleotides: TGTGCCAGCAGTGTGGCCCCCGAGGGCACAGATACGCAGTATTTT.